This entry lists 21 T cell receptor beta chains sequenced from one sample in a study of HIV-infected patients and healthy controls. Antiretroviral therapy had run roughly three months, about 14 weeks, before follow-up blood collection. All unsorted peripheral T cells were captured because whole blood was used without fractionation. cDNA was made from 500 ng RNA using alpha and beta constant primers. Alpha and beta chain libraries were made separately by chain-specific third strand synthesis with multiplexing indices. A single record per CDR3 protein comes from TCRdb applying MiXCR to the 5' RACE reads. The table has some 20,000 distinct CDR3 sequences, under 9% seen once. The material sequenced was blood, taken during antiretroviral therapy. The source of these receptors is an adult with HIV infection.

On this clonotype: This may stem from a read error, because a much larger clone lies one nucleotide away. This chain uses TRBV12-3 or TRBV12-4 with TRBJ2-7; D could derive from TRBD1 or TRBD2 (5 bases each). V was clipped by 7 bases and J by 2 bases, with 12 bases between them. This CDR3 comprises 13 residues. CDR3 in DNA: TGTGCCAGCACCAGGGACCGCACCTACGAGCAGTACTTC. Protein product: CASTRDRTYEQYF.

Many counts were recorded for this clonotype. This rearrangement joins TRBV30 to TRBJ1-2; D is uncertain. Trimming pared 8 bases from V and 4 bases from J, leaving 8 bases between. The CDR3 runs 10 residues. From germline, CDR1 is GTSNPN and CDR2 SVGIG (reference sequence). The CDR3 DNA follows: TGTGCCCTCCGTGGCTATGGCTACACCTTC. Encoded protein: CALRGYGYTF. Full variable domain (outside the CDR3, taken from reference TRBV30 and TRBJ1-2): SQTIHQWPATLVQPVGSPLSLECTVEGTSNPNLYWYRQAAGRGLQLLFYSVGIGQISSEVPQNLSASRPQDRQFILSSKKLLLSDSGFYLCALRGYGYTFGSGTRLTVV.

This clonotype was seen ten or more times. CDR3 loop: CASSLGDRGVNTEAFF. CDR3 nucleotide sequence: TGTGCCAGCAGTTTAGGGGACAGAGGGGTGAACACTGAAGCTTTCTTT. The chain couples TRBV27 to TRBJ1-1; TRBD1 agrees at 7 bases. The junction had 6 bases not matched to a gene; V was cut back by 2 bases and J by 0 bases. This CDR3 is built from 16 residues. CDR1 and CDR2 from the germline V gene are MNHEY and SMNVEV (reference sequence).

In this sample, this clonotype turned up many times. This chain uses TRBV6-5 with TRBJ1-6, with a weak D call TRBD1 (6 bases). Looked up from germline, CDR1 is MNHEY and CDR2 is SVGAGI. This CDR3 spans 14 amino acids. V was trimmed by 2 bases and J by 5 bases, leaving 7 bases between them. This chain's CDR3 is CASSYRGNNSPLHF. The CDR3 DNA follows: TGTGCCAGCAGTTACAGGGGGAATAATTCACCCCTCCACTTT.

This clonotype was observed many times. The gene calls are TRBV5-1 and TRBJ2-5; TRBD1 agrees at 10 bases. The germline gives CDR1 SGHRS, CDR2 YFSETQ. With 0 bases clipped from V and 4 bases from J, the junction kept 3 bases outside the gene matches. The CDR3 sequence is 15 residues long. Here the CDR3 DNA reads TGCGCCAGCAGCTTGGGGACAGGGGGTGGAGAGACCCAGTACTTC. Its translation: CASSLGTGGGETQYF.

In this sample, this clonotype turned up many times. The gene calls are TRBV2 and TRBJ2-2; the match to TRBD1 covers 7 bases. Germline-derived CDR1 and CDR2 are SNHLY and FYNNEI. The CDR3 spans 15 residues. Trimming took 2 bases from V and 1 from J; bases not matched to a gene: 1. This CDR3 reads CASSEWDRNTGELFF. The CDR3 DNA reads TGTGCCAGCAGTGAATGGGACAGGAACACCGGGGAGCTGTTTTTT.

This clonotype was seen only a few times. The chain combines TRBV6-6 with TRBJ2-1, with TRBD1 matching over 10 bases. The CDR3 length is 20 residues. Trimming took 5 bases from V and 9 from J; bases not matched to a gene: 25. Germline lookup yields CDR1 MNHNY and CDR2 SVGAGI (reference sequence). CDR3 region: CASSSRWGQGTHSDSSEQFF. The CDR3 DNA reads TGTGCCAGCAGTAGCCGGTGGGGACAGGGGACCCACTCCGACTCCAGTGAGCAGTTCTTC.

The genes are TRBV9 and TRBJ2-7; TRBD1 aligns across 9 bases. V was pared by 0 bases and J by 3 bases, with 4 bases of the junction left unmatched. The CDR3 has 15 residues. Germline CDR1 SGDLS, CDR2 YYNGEE. DNA for the CDR3: TGTGCCAGCAGCGTAGGGGGGACAGGGATCTACGAGCAGTACTTC. This gives the protein CASSVGGTGIYEQYF.

The table lists this clonotype with many counts. V and J are TRBV2 and TRBJ1-6; tentatively, D is TRBD1 (6 bases). This CDR3 spans 14 amino acids. Between the trimmed V and J ends, which lost 3 bases and 9 bases, there was a span of 12 bases. The germline V gene has CDR1 SNHLY and CDR2 FYNNEI. The CDR3 DNA reads as TGTGCCAGCAGTGAGGCAGGGGTTAGTTCACCCCTCCACTTT. It translates to CASSEAGVSSPLHF.

This clonotype has ten or more counts. The chain has TRBV15 and TRBJ2-7; no firm D call. Germline lookup yields CDR1 LNHNV and CDR2 YYDKDF (reference sequence). The V gene lost 0 bases and the J gene lost 1 base, with 7 bases spanning the gap. The CDR3 length is 14 residues. The CDR3 region has the DNA TGTGCCACCAGCAGAGATAGGGCTTCCTACGAGCAGTACTTC. Residues: CATSRDRASYEQYF.

This clonotype was found many times. The chain carries TRBV24-1 and TRBJ1-5; 9 bases fit TRBD1. V shed 4 bases, J shed 0 bases, and the junction held 9 bases outside the gene matches. This CDR3 comprises 18 residues. CDR1 KGHDR and CDR2 SFDVKD come from the germline V gene. The CDR3 loop reads CATSDGQGIPYSNQPQHF. The CDR3 nucleotides are TGTGCCACCAGTGACGGACAGGGGATTCCTTATAGCAATCAGCCCCAGCATTTT.

This clonotype was seen more than once but under ten times. The chain is built from TRBV13 and TRBJ1-4, with D possibly TRBD1 on 6 matching bases. Trimming shortened V by 4 bases and J by 7 bases, and 16 bases separated the two germline ends. Germline V CDR1 and CDR2: PRHDT, FYEKMQ (reference sequence). This CDR3 comprises 15 residues. CDR3 residues: CASSYRDLVGEKLFF. For the CDR3, the DNA is TGTGCCAGCAGCTACAGGGACTTGGTTGGTGAAAAACTGTTTTTT.

The V gene is TRBV7-3, the J gene TRBJ2-1; either TRBD1 or TRBD2 may supply D (5 bases each). V dropped 5 bases and J dropped 6 bases, with 8 bases sitting between them. CDR1 is SGHTA, CDR2 FQGTGA, per germline. This CDR3 is built from 12 residues. As DNA, the CDR3 is TGTGCCAGCAGCGGGACGGCCAATGAGCAGTTCTTC. It encodes CASSGTANEQFF.

This clonotype was recorded at least ten times. CDR3 protein: CASRPGTGPYNEQFF. CDR3 nucleotide sequence: TGTGCCAGCAGGCCCGGGACAGGACCCTACAATGAGCAGTTCTTC. The chain employs TRBV7-8 and TRBJ2-1, with 8 bases aligning to TRBD1. V shed 6 bases and J 2 bases; nucleotides not matched to a gene: 6. From germline, CDR1 is SGHVS and CDR2 FQNEAQ. This CDR3 spans 15 amino acids.

This sequence joins TRBV4-1 and TRBJ2-3, with TRBD2 as a possible D gene (6 bases). Germline CDR1 is MGHRA and CDR2 is YSYEKL. CDR3 size: 16 residues. V was pared by 6 bases and J by 0 bases, with 16 bases between. DNA of the CDR3: TGCGCCAGCAGTCCCCAACTAGCTACTAGCACAGATACGCAGTATTTT. Amino acids: CASSPQLATSTDTQYF.

This clonotype was seen a few times. The chain links TRBV19 to TRBJ2-1, with D unclear. V lost 5 bases and J lost 10, with 15 bases in between. Germline V gene data show CDR1 as LNHDA and CDR2 as SQIVND (reference sequence). The CDR3 has 13 residues. The CDR3 DNA reads as TGTGCCAGTAGTCCAGGACCCTTTGGAGAGCAGTTCTTC. Its translation is CASSPGPFGEQFF.

In this sample, this clonotype turned up many times. The V and J genes are TRBV18 and TRBJ2-4; TRBD2 matches at 9 bases. J lost 9 bases, V lost 3 bases, and 9 bases had no gene match. Germline CDR1 KGHSH, CDR2 LQKENI. The CDR3 is made up of 15 amino acids. CDR3: CASSPQGTSRTIQYF. In DNA, the CDR3 is TGTGCCAGCTCACCTCAAGGGACTAGCAGAACCATTCAGTACTTC. Supplemented by reference TRBV18 and TRBJ2-4, the full variable domain reads NAGVMQNPRHLVRRRGQEARLRCSPMKGHSHVYWYRQLPEEGLKFMVYLQKENIIDESGMPKERFSAEFPKEGPSILRIQQVVRGDSAAYFCASSPQGTSRTIQYFGAGTRLSVL.

This clonotype is medium-sized within its sample. The V gene is TRBV19, the J gene TRBJ1-5; possible D gene TRBD1, 6 bases. The germline V gene encodes CDR1 LNHDA and CDR2 SQIVND (reference sequence). Deletions cut 8 bases from V and 6 bases from J, with 14 bases between. The CDR3 runs to 13 residues. The CDR3 here is CASYGTPGQPQHF. In nucleotides, the CDR3 is TGTGCCAGTTACGGGACACCCGGTCAGCCCCAGCATTTT.

This clonotype has at least ten counts. V usage is TRBV28 and J usage is TRBJ1-2; 8 bases are shared with TRBD1. This CDR3 is built from 16 residues. The V gene end was trimmed by 7 bases and the J gene end by 2 bases; junction bases not matched to a gene: 12. Germline V gives CDR1 MDHEN, CDR2 SYDVKM. The DNA of the CDR3 is TGTGCCAGCACCACCGTCGGGGGACAGGACAACTATGGCTACACCTTC. It translates to CASTTVGGQDNYGYTF.

This clonotype occurred a few times. V usage is TRBV19 and J usage is TRBJ2-7, with TRBD1 as a possible D gene (6 bases). Germline assignment: CDR1 LNHDA and CDR2 SQIVND (reference sequence). V lost 6 bases and J lost 0, with 12 bases in between. The CDR3 runs to 14 residues. The chain's CDR3 is CASSVTGSSYEQYF. The CDR3 nucleotides read TGTGCCAGTAGCGTGACAGGTTCCTCCTACGAGCAGTACTTC.

This chain uses TRBV6-2 or TRBV6-3 with TRBJ2-1, with D uncertain. Trimming shortened V by 3 bases and J by 2 bases, and 5 bases separated the two germline ends. Germline V CDR1 and CDR2: MNHEY, SVGEGT. The CDR3 spans 13 residues. In DNA form, the CDR3 reads TGTGCCAGCAGTTATGCCCCCTACAATGAGCAGTTCTTC. Its protein is CASSYAPYNEQFF.